This T cell receptor beta chain was profiled in a study of blood T cell repertoires in COVID-19. Study-level information: T cells, B-cell-depleted T cells, or PBMCs provided the cDNA or gDNA that served as material.

V lost 8 bases, J lost 2 bases, and 8 bases lay in between. CDR3 length equals 12 residues. The V gene's germline CDR1 is SGHTA and CDR2 FQGNSA. Authors' analysis steps: Estimation of nucleated cell counts relied on the amplification of reference gene primers. Sequenced by immunoSEQ multiplex PCR; TCRdb stores in-frame clones only, minus some. The V and J calls and the clone size are those of that table, but D and trimming were determined from the DNA. The sample has about 280,000 clones; less than 85% are singletons. The receptor comes from a woman in her forties or fifties who had recovered from COVID-19. This sequence joins TRBV7-2 and TRBJ2-3; TRBD2 might be the D (6 bases). Material for sequencing was PBMCs or T cells enriched from blood (not recorded which). The CDR3 protein is CASAGYTDTQYF. Written as DNA, the CDR3 is TGTGCCAGCGCGGGATACACAGATACGCAGTATTTT.